A selection of T cell receptor beta chains follows, all from one sample in a study of blood T cell repertoires in COVID-19. Sequenced by immunoSEQ multiplex PCR; TCRdb stores in-frame clones only, minus some. The sample yields 75,000 or so clones, 88% seen once. The material sequenced was peripheral blood. All receptors derive from a man between 65 and 85 years old with acute or convalescent COVID-19. The CDR3 runs from the conserved cysteine through the conserved F or W. The order of the fields is V gene, clone size, D gene, J gene, CDR3 DNA, CDR3 protein. D genes are given only for firm matches. A row's size may be missing; if present it is once, few, many or a size class.

TRBV23-1	NA	TRBD2	TRBJ2-1	TGCGCCAGCAGTCAATGGCCTATAGGACTAGCGTACAATGAGCAGTTCTTC	CASSQWPIGLAYNEQFF
TRBV18	few	TRBD1	TRBJ1-3	TGTGCCAGCTCACCTGGGACAGGGAGCAGCGGAAACACCATATATTTT	CASSPGTGSSGNTIYF
TRBV6-5	NA	NA	TRBJ1-4	TGTGCCAGCAGTTACTCATTCAGGCTTGCTAATGAAAAACTGTTTTTT	CASSYSFRLANEKLFF
TRBV28	NA	NA	TRBJ2-2	TGTGCCAGCAGTTTGACAGGGAACACCGGGGAGCTGTTTTTT	CASSLTGNTGELFF
TRBV5-1	NA	NA	TRBJ1-1	TGCGCCAGCAGCTTGGCCCCCGGGGTGAACACTGAAGCTTTCTTT	CASSLAPGVNTEAFF
TRBV19	NA	NA	TRBJ1-6	TGTGCCAGTAGCCTTGGGAGGCCGGAGGGCAATTCACCCCTCCACTTT	CASSLGRPEGNSPLHF
TRBV18	once	TRBD2	TRBJ2-3	TGTGCCAGCTCACCTTCACTAGCGGGGGGCACAGATACGCAGTATTTT	CASSPSLAGGTDTQYF
TRBV7-6	NA	TRBD2	TRBJ2-3	TGTGCCAGCAGCTTAGCGAGGACTAGCGGGGGCGATACGCAGTATTTT	CASSLARTSGGDTQYF
TRBV2	NA	TRBD2	TRBJ2-5	TGTGCCAGCAGATGGCTTGGGACCCGTAGCGGGGGCCACCAAGAGACCCAGTACTTC	CASRWLGTRSGGHQETQYF
TRBV5-1	NA	NA	TRBJ2-1	TGCGCCAGCAGCTTGCGGAGCTCCTACAATGAGCAGTTCTTC	CASSLRSSYNEQFF
TRBV11-2	NA	TRBD2	TRBJ2-1	TGTGCCAGCAGCTTAGTCCGGGAGGCTCGGCCGTATGAGCAGTTCTTC	CASSLVREARPYEQFF
TRBV19	NA	NA	TRBJ2-3	TGTGCCAGTAGTCAAACGCACAGGACAGATACGCAGTATTTT	CASSQTHRTDTQYF
TRBV27	NA	NA	TRBJ1-6	TGTGCCAGCAGTTTACAAATCGCCGGACGGGGGACTAATTCACCCCTCCACTTT	CASSLQIAGRGTNSPLHF
TRBV10-1	NA	NA	TRBJ2-2	TGCGCCAGCAGTGAGTCCGGGTTGACGAACACCGGGGAGCTGTTTTTT	CASSESGLTNTGELFF
TRBV29-1	NA	NA	TRBJ1-1	TGCAGCGCATCGACAGCTTTGAACACTGAAGCTTTCTTT	CSASTALNTEAFF
TRBV6-2/TRBV6-3	NA	TRBD1	TRBJ1-2	TGTGCCAGCAGTTACCGGACAGGGGGCGGCTACACCTTC	CASSYRTGGGYTF
TRBV10-3	NA	NA	TRBJ2-3	TGTGCCATCAGAAACCGGGACAACACAGATACGCAGTATTTT	CAIRNRDNTDTQYF
TRBV24-1	NA	NA	TRBJ2-3	TGTGCCACCAGTGAGCTCGGGGGAGGCACAGATACGCAGTATTTT	CATSELGGGTDTQYF
TRBV7-9	NA	NA	TRBJ2-3	TGTGCCAGCAGAATGGACAGACTTCTCACAGATACGCAGTATTTT	CASRMDRLLTDTQYF
TRBV11-2	NA	TRBD2	TRBJ2-1	TGTGCCAGCAGCTTAGATACGCTAGCGGGCTACAATGAGCAGTTCTTC	CASSLDTLAGYNEQFF
TRBV13	few	TRBD2	TRBJ2-7	TGTGCCAGCAGCAGCGGGATTTCCTACGAGCAGTACTTC	CASSSGISYEQYF
TRBV7-9	NA	NA	TRBJ1-2	TGTGCCAGCAGCTTAGGAGCAGCAGGCGGCTACACCTTC	CASSLGAAGGYTF
TRBV6-6	NA	NA	TRBJ1-1	TGTGCCAGCAGTCACCCCTTGGCGAACACTGAAGCTTTCTTT	CASSHPLANTEAFF
TRBV13	NA	TRBD1	TRBJ2-7	TGTGCCAGCAGCCCCGGGACAGGGGCGGGCGAGCAGTACTTC	CASSPGTGAGEQYF
TRBV7-2	NA	NA	TRBJ2-7	TGTGCCAGCAGCTTAGATCGGGTACCTTCCTACGAGCAGTACTTC	CASSLDRVPSYEQYF
TRBV7-9	NA	NA	TRBJ2-7	TGTGCCAGCAGCCCAGGGGCTAGCGGCTACGAGCAGTACTTC	CASSPGASGYEQYF
TRBV5-6	NA	NA	TRBJ1-5	TGTGCCAGCAGCCGTAGACAGGTTAGCAATCAGCCCCAGCATTTT	CASSRRQVSNQPQHF
TRBV5-1	NA	TRBD1	TRBJ1-3	TGCGCCAGCAGCCTCTCAGGACAGGGGGCGACCACCATATATTTT	CASSLSGQGATTIYF
TRBV6-5	NA	TRBD1	TRBJ1-4	TGTGCCAGCAGTTACTCCGGGCAGGGGGATGAAAAACTGTTTTTT	CASSYSGQGDEKLFF
TRBV5-1	NA	NA	TRBJ1-4	TGCGCCAGCAGCTTGGCCGGTGGTAGGGGTGGTGAAAAACTGTTTTTT	CASSLAGGRGGEKLFF
TRBV12-3/TRBV12-4	once	TRBD2	TRBJ2-1	TGTGCCAGCAGCCTCGGGGGGGCCGGTGAGCAGTTCTTC	CASSLGGAGEQFF
TRBV6-2/TRBV6-3	NA	TRBD1	TRBJ2-2	TGTGCCAGCAGTTACTTAAAGACAGGGGCGGGCACCGGGGAGCTGTTTTTT	CASSYLKTGAGTGELFF
TRBV28	NA	NA	TRBJ1-2	TGTGCCAGCAGTCGGGACAAGGACCTCTATGGCTACACCTTC	CASSRDKDLYGYTF
TRBV6-2/TRBV6-3	NA	NA	TRBJ2-7	TGTGCCAGCAGTTCCCTAGGGGCCCTCGGGCAGTACTTC	CASSSLGALGQYF
TRBV25-1	NA	NA	TRBJ1-2	TGTGCCAGCAGTCAGATCAGGGCGACTGGCTACACCTTC	CASSQIRATGYTF
TRBV19	NA	NA	TRBJ2-2	TGTGCCAGTAGTATAGCAGGGTACACCGGGGAGCTGTTTTTT	CASSIAGYTGELFF
TRBV11-2	NA	NA	TRBJ2-3	TGTGCCAGCAGCCCCCCGTGGCAGGGTTCAGATACGCAGTATTTT	CASSPPWQGSDTQYF
TRBV7-8	NA	NA	TRBJ1-3	TGTGCCAGCAGTCGACGGGAGGGATCATTCTCTGGAAACACCATATATTTT	CASSRREGSFSGNTIYF
TRBV28	NA	NA	TRBJ1-2	TGTGCCAGCTACTCCCCAGGGGAGAAGGGCTACACCTTC	CASYSPGEKGYTF
TRBV5-4	NA	NA	TRBJ1-1	TGTGCCAGCAGCTTGGCAGGGAACACTGAAGCTTTCTTT	CASSLAGNTEAFF
TRBV9	NA	TRBD2	TRBJ2-5	TGTGCCAGCACCCAGGATGGGGCTAGCGGATACCAAGAGACCCAGTACTTC	CASTQDGASGYQETQYF
TRBV7-2	NA	TRBD2	TRBJ2-7	TGTGCCAGCAGCCCCGGGGGCGCGGGGGGCCACGAGCAGTACTTC	CASSPGGAGGHEQYF
TRBV19	NA	NA	TRBJ1-6	TGTGCCAGTAGTATCTCCACAGAAGATTATAATTCACCCCTCCACTTT	CASSISTEDYNSPLHF
TRBV18	once	NA	TRBJ2-7	TGTGCCAGCTCCCGCGGCAGGGACTACGAGCAGTACTTC	CASSRGRDYEQYF
TRBV7-6	NA	TRBD1	TRBJ1-6	TGTGCCAGCAGTTTAACCTCGACAGGGTATAATTCACCCCTCCACTTT	CASSLTSTGYNSPLHF
TRBV12-3/TRBV12-4	NA	NA	TRBJ1-1	TGTGCCAGCAGTTCTCGGGATCGGACTGAAGCTTTCTTT	CASSSRDRTEAFF
TRBV7-7	NA	TRBD2	TRBJ2-1	TGTGCTAGCAGCCCAGGGACTAGCGTCTACAATGAGCAGTTCTTC	CASSPGTSVYNEQFF
TRBV10-3	NA	TRBD1	TRBJ1-2	TGTGCCATCAGTGAGTCAACAGGGACAGCTAACTATGGCTACACCTTC	CAISESTGTANYGYTF
TRBV11-2	NA	NA	TRBJ2-2	TGTGCCAGCACCTCACAGAATCCCGGGGAGCTGTTTTTT	CASTSQNPGELFF
TRBV19	NA	TRBD1	TRBJ1-1	TGTGCCAGTAGTAAAGGACAGGGGGTTCGGAATGAAGCTTTCTTT	CASSKGQGVRNEAFF